The rows below give T cell receptor beta chains drawn from one sample of a study of OX40 agonist ivuxolimab in advanced cancers. The protocol was immunoSEQ multiplex PCR, while the TCRdb copy is restricted to in-frame clones and leaves out a portion. The repertoire consists of 45,000 to 50,000 clones, with roughly 81% occurring once and the leading ten covering around 7.7%. Sequencing was performed on CD4+ or CD8+ T cells sorted from blood, taken in a trial of the OX40 agonist ivuxolimab. The receptors here all came from an adult with an advanced solid tumor such as melanoma, head and neck, liver or kidney cancer. Both conserved end residues are part of each CDR3. The order of the fields is D gene, V gene, J gene, clone size, CDR3 DNA, CDR3 protein. The D gene is left open where the match is weak. Expanded clones are given a class, and other clones once, few, many or no size at all.

.	TRBV5-1	TRBJ2-7	few	TGCGCCAGCAGCTTAGGTCAAATAGGGGACGAGCAGTACTTC	CASSLGQIGDEQYF
.	TRBV4-3	TRBJ1-1	.	TGCGCCAGCAGCCAAGACGTCGAGTGGGGCCTTGAAGCTTTCTTT	CASSQDVEWGLEAFF
TRBD1	TRBV6-1	TRBJ2-7	few	TGTGCCAGCAGTGAAGGACAGGGTACGATCTACGAGCAGTACTTC	CASSEGQGTIYEQYF
.	TRBV30	TRBJ1-1	.	TGTGCCTGGATTTGGGGACACAAGAACACTGAAGCTTTCTTT	CAWIWGHKNTEAFF
.	TRBV6-6	TRBJ2-7	once	TGTGCCAGCAGCCGGACCAGCGGGTCCTACGAGCAGTACTTC	CASSRTSGSYEQYF
.	TRBV6-5	TRBJ1-2	.	TGTGCCAGCAGAGACTCCCGGGACTATGGCTACACCTTC	CASRDSRDYGYTF
.	TRBV7-9	TRBJ2-5	.	TGTGCCAGCAGCCCCCCCCACCAAGAGACCCAGTACTTC	CASSPPHQETQYF
.	TRBV5-1	TRBJ2-3	.	TGCGCCAGCAGCTTGGCCGTGGACACAGATACGCAGTATTTT	CASSLAVDTDTQYF
TRBD1	TRBV29-1	TRBJ2-1	.	TGCAGCGTTGAAGGGTTAGGGGACAGACTCTACAATGAGCAGTTCTTC	CSVEGLGDRLYNEQFF
.	TRBV5-4	TRBJ2-7	once	TGTGCCAGCAGCTCACAGGGTGAGCAGTACTTC	CASSSQGEQYF
.	TRBV7-2	TRBJ1-1	.	TGTGCCAGCCGAAAGACAGAGAACACTGAAGCTTTCTTT	CASRKTENTEAFF
.	TRBV4-1	TRBJ1-1	.	TGCGCCAGCAGCCAACAGCAGTTGAACACTGAAGCTTTCTTT	CASSQQQLNTEAFF
.	TRBV11-3	TRBJ1-2	.	TGTGCCAGCAGTTTAGGGGTTCACTATGGCTACACCTTC	CASSLGVHYGYTF
.	TRBV4-1	TRBJ2-1	once	TGCGCCAGCAGCCAAGACGGGGGACTCAGGGAGCAGTTCTTC	CASSQDGGLREQFF
.	TRBV5-6	TRBJ2-1	.	TGTGCCAGCAGCCTTCATCCGGCAGGGCGGGACAATGAGCAGTTCTTC	CASSLHPAGRDNEQFF
.	TRBV5-1	TRBJ1-3	.	TGCGCCAGCAGCTTGCAGTCCGCTTCTGGAAACACCATATATTTT	CASSLQSASGNTIYF
.	TRBV4-2	TRBJ2-1	.	TGTGCCAGCAGCCAAGATCCCCGGCAGAGCATTCAGTTCTTC	CASSQDPRQSIQFF
.	TRBV9	TRBJ2-2	.	TGTGCCAGCAGTCCCGAGGGCAGTTTAGGCACCGGGGAGCTGTTTTTT	CASSPEGSLGTGELFF
.	TRBV5-1	TRBJ2-5	.	TGCGCCAGCAGCTTGCCTAGTTCTGCAGAGACCCAGTACTTC	CASSLPSSAETQYF
.	TRBV6-5	TRBJ2-2	once	TGTGCCAGCAGTTACGTTCGTAACACCGGGGAGCTGTTTTTT	CASSYVRNTGELFF
TRBD2	TRBV4-1	TRBJ2-1	.	TGCGCCAGCAGCCAAGATACTAGCGGATACAATGAGCAGTTCTTC	CASSQDTSGYNEQFF
.	TRBV6-6	TRBJ2-1	once	TGTGCCAGCAGTTACTCCCGAGGGGGGGACGGCAATGAGCAGTTCTTC	CASSYSRGGDGNEQFF
.	TRBV7-2	TRBJ2-7	.	TGTGCCAGCAGCTTAGCGCCGGGACCGATAGCCTACGAGCAGTACTTC	CASSLAPGPIAYEQYF
.	TRBV19	TRBJ2-3	once	TGTGCCTCTCTTATAGGGGAAAGAACAGATACGCAGTATTTT	CASLIGERTDTQYF
.	TRBV2	TRBJ1-1	.	TGTGCCAGCAGCCCAGACCAGGGAGTGGTAGCTTTCTTT	CASSPDQGVVAFF
.	TRBV27	TRBJ1-4	few	TGTGCCAGCGGATTCAACAGGGAGGATAATGAAAAACTGTTTTTT	CASGFNREDNEKLFF
TRBD1	TRBV7-9	TRBJ1-2	few	TGTGCCAGCAGCCCGGACAGGGCCTATGGCTACACCTTC	CASSPDRAYGYTF
TRBD1	TRBV7-9	TRBJ1-5	.	TGTGCCAGCAGCGACCTTACAGGGGGCCCTCAGCCCCAGCATTTT	CASSDLTGGPQPQHF